The T cell receptor beta chain under discussion was sequenced for a study of T-cell reconstitution after alpha-beta-depleted transplantation in children. Unique molecular identifiers were used to barcode this TCRbeta library. MiXCR was run by TCRdb on the PCR reads, yielding one entry per CDR3 protein. The sample contains approximately 800,000 distinct CDR3 sequences, roughly 15% of which appear only once. V lost 3 bases, J lost 2 bases, and 10 bases stayed unmatched. CDR3 length: 16 residues. CDR1 and CDR2 from the germline V gene are DFQATT and SNEGSKA (reference sequence). This clonotype appeared many times. Its matching antigen is unknown. Findings of the study overall: Several patients had high TCRbeta diversity at day 60; it came from surviving recipient T cells and thymic progenitors. T-cell counts and diversity at one year following transplant were attributed mainly to newly produced T cells. Where alpha-beta T cells came from about two months after transplant was reportedly several hundred expanded graft clones.

The clonotype was recovered from a male patient younger than 18 who had a stem cell transplant for acute lymphoblastic leukemia, so the T cells may come from the graft donor. The sample consisted of PBMCs, mostly from graft donor cells, taken 360 days after TCRalphabeta/CD19-depleted stem cell transplant. V usage is TRBV20-1 and J usage is TRBJ2-3; 8 nucleotides agree with TRBD1. CDR3 bases: TGCAGTGCTAGGGCGTTTAGGACAGGGCCCACAGATACGCAGTATTTT. It specifies CSARAFRTGPTDTQYF.